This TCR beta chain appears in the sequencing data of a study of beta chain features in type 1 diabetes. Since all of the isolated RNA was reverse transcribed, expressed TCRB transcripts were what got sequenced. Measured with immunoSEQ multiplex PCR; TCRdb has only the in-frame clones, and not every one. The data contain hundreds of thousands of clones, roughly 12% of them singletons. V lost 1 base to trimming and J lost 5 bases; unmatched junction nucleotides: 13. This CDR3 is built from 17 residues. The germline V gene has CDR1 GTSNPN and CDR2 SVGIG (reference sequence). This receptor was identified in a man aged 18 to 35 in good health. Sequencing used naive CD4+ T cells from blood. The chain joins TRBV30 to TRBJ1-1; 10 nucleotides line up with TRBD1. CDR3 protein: CAWSETGWDRGETEAFF. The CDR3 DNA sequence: TGTGCCTGGAGTGAGACAGGATGGGACAGGGGTGAGACTGAAGCTTTCTTT.